The clone carrying this T cell receptor (beta chain) was counted between two and nine times. These data come from a study of T cells in Graves' hyperthyroidism and ophthalmopathy. TCR beta CDR3 regions were amplified from RNA transcripts. HTBI primers were used for first-round RT-PCR of the TCR CDR3. TCRdb re-called the multiplex PCR reads with MiXCR, one entry per CDR3 protein. The profile covers some 700,000 distinct CDR3 sequences, with about 18% appearing a single time and 15% taken by the ten largest. Germline values: CDR1 SGHAT, CDR2 FQNNGV. This CDR3 has 13 amino acids. The V end was cut by 1 base, the J end by 7 bases, with 8 bases between.

The clonotype originates from a man aged 45-60 years with Graves' hyperthyroidism. The chain couples TRBV11-2 to TRBJ1-3; D is undetermined. The sample was blood. The CDR3 coding sequence is TGTGCCAGCAGCTTAGCGGGTACTAACACCATATATTTT. Protein product: CASSLAGTNTIYF.